The 12 T cell receptor beta chains below were found in one sample sequenced in a study of neurological immune-mediated disorders. TCRdb re-called the 5' RACE reads with MiXCR, one entry per CDR3 protein. The profile shows over 75,000 distinct CDR3 sequences, 5.8% of them singletons. As to time point: longitudinal time-point 2. The sequenced sample was PBMCs. The receptor set was obtained from a woman aged 55-69 years with multiple sclerosis.

At least ten counts were recorded for this clonotype. The chain links TRBV6-5 to TRBJ2-7; possibly TRBD1 or TRBD2 for D (5 bases each). The CDR3 has 12 residues. Germline lookup yields CDR1 MNHEY and CDR2 SVGAGI. V gave up 8 bases and J gave up 6 bases, with 14 bases separating them. For the CDR3, the DNA is TGTGCCAGCGGGTGGGGGATCTCCGAGCAGTACTTC. Translated, it gives CASGWGISEQYF.

This clonotype occurred a few times. V usage is TRBV6-5 and J usage is TRBJ2-2, with TRBD2 matching 13 bases. The J segment lost 0 bases and the V segment lost 4 bases, leaving 8 bases of the junction unmatched. This CDR3 comprises 19 residues. Germline V CDR1 and CDR2: MNHEY, SVGAGI. The CDR3 reads CASSLMTSGGLANTGELFF. The CDR3 DNA follows: TGTGCCAGCAGTTTAATGACTAGCGGGGGGCTAGCGAACACCGGGGAGCTGTTTTTT.

This clonotype was recorded many times. V usage is TRBV6-6 and J usage is TRBJ2-2; 13 bases are shared with TRBD2. This CDR3 is 20 amino acids long. Germline trimming cut 2 bases from V and 4 bases from J; bases unmatched to any gene: 13. CDR1 MNHNY and CDR2 SVGAGI come from the germline V gene (reference sequence). The CDR3 is CASSYGSRLAGGLFTGELFF. In nucleotides, the CDR3 is TGTGCCAGCAGTTACGGCTCCCGACTAGCGGGGGGCCTTTTCACCGGGGAGCTGTTTTTT.

This clonotype was counted at least ten times. The chain combines TRBV2 with TRBJ2-3; possible D gene TRBD2, 5 bases. Germline CDR1 reads SNHLY; CDR2 reads FYNNEI. This CDR3 contains 14 residues. The V and J ends lost 5 bases and 1 base respectively, with 10 bases between them. The CDR3 DNA sequence: TGTGCCAGCAGTACCCTAGCTGGCACAGATACGCAGTATTTT. Amino acid sequence: CASSTLAGTDTQYF.

This clonotype was detected ten times or more. The rearrangement joins TRBV20-1 to TRBJ1-4; 10 positions agree with TRBD1. There are 14 residues in the CDR3. Unmatched junction bases numbered 6, after V lost 3 bases and J lost 8 bases. The germline CDR1 and CDR2 sequences are DFQATT and SNEGSKA (reference sequence). CDR3 nucleotide sequence: TGCAGTGCTAGGACCGGGACAGGGGAGGAAAAACTGTTTTTT. It encodes CSARTGTGEEKLFF.

This clonotype was counted between two and nine times. The chain has TRBV20-1 and TRBJ1-1; possible D gene TRBD1, 5 bases. The germline gives CDR1 DFQATT, CDR2 SNEGSKA (reference sequence). V lost 0 bases to trimming and J lost 4 bases, with 15 bases between them. The CDR3 is 15 amino acids. CDR3 protein: CSARDGRGSGTEAFF. The CDR3, as DNA: TGCAGTGCTAGAGATGGGCGGGGGAGCGGCACTGAAGCTTTCTTT.

This clonotype occurred many times. The chain uses TRBV28 and TRBJ2-7, with 7 bases lining up with TRBD2. Looked up from germline, CDR1 is MDHEN and CDR2 is SYDVKM. This CDR3 contains 15 residues. The V segment lost 5 bases and the J segment 5 bases; nucleotides outside the gene matches: 12. The CDR3 loop is CASSPAPGLNHEQYF. The DNA of the CDR3 is TGTGCCAGCAGTCCGGCCCCGGGACTAAACCACGAGCAGTACTTC.

This clonotype has a count of ten or more. J is TRBJ1-2 and V is TRBV20-1; D is unresolved. Trimming removed 5 bases from V and 8 bases from J, with 12 bases in between. Germline V gene lookup returns CDR1 DFQATT and CDR2 SNEGSKA (reference sequence). This CDR3 is built from 11 residues. This CDR3 is CSAPRQPGYTF. The CDR3 DNA reads TGCAGTGCTCCCCGGCAACCGGGCTACACCTTC.

This clonotype was observed many times. This rearrangement joins TRBV5-1 to TRBJ1-5; no clear D. The V and J ends lost 4 bases and 0 bases respectively, with 5 bases between them. The V gene's germline CDR1 is SGHRS and CDR2 YFSETQ. The CDR3 runs to 13 residues. The CDR3 coding sequence is TGCGCCAGCAGCCGAGATAGCAATCAGCCCCAGCATTTT. Translating gives CASSRDSNQPQHF.

This clonotype was seen ten or more times. V gene TRBV5-1 combines with J gene TRBJ2-1, with TRBD2 as a possible D gene (6 bases). CDR3 length: 16 amino acids. V shed 1 base and J shed 7 bases, with 18 bases lying between them. CDR1 and CDR2 from the germline V gene are SGHRS and YFSETQ. The CDR3: CASSLRPQGGGNEQFF. CDR3 in DNA: TGCGCCAGCAGCTTGAGACCGCAGGGAGGAGGGAATGAGCAGTTCTTC.

This clonotype was seen ten or more times. The chain employs TRBV5-1 and TRBJ2-3; a weak D match, TRBD1 (6 bases). The CDR3 is made up of 16 amino acids. The germline V gene has CDR1 SGHRS and CDR2 YFSETQ. Trimming removed 4 bases at V and 6 bases at J, with 21 bases between. The CDR3, as DNA: TGCGCCAGCAGCGTCCGACAGGTCATCGCCGGGGATACGCAGTATTTT. Amino acids: CASSVRQVIAGDTQYF.

V and J are TRBV7-9 and TRBJ2-3, with D unclear. CDR3 size: 13 residues. Germline V gene lookup returns CDR1 SEHNR and CDR2 FQNEAQ (reference sequence). V shed 1 base and J shed 4 bases, with 6 bases lying between them. CDR3 nucleotide sequence: TGTGCCAGCAGCTTAGGTCGGGCAGATACGCAGTATTTT. As protein: CASSLGRADTQYF.